The 4 T cell receptor beta chains presented below share a single source sample, sequenced in a study of blood T cell repertoires in COVID-19. Only in-frame clones appear in the TCRdb table, and some are missing; sequencing was by immunoSEQ multiplex PCR. The repertoire holds fewer than 250,000 clones, with 80% as singletons. The sequenced material came from PBMCs or T cells enriched from blood (not recorded which). These receptors were obtained from a woman in her forties with acute COVID-19.

V usage is TRBV15 and J usage is TRBJ2-5, with TRBD2 identical over 9 bases. The V segment lost 2 bases and the J segment 4 bases; nucleotides outside the gene matches: 11. The CDR3 sequence is 17 residues long. Germline V gene lookup returns CDR1 LNHNV and CDR2 YYDKDF (reference sequence). CDR3 sequence: CATSRPAGGSSRETQYF. The CDR3 DNA reads as TGTGCCACCAGCAGACCCGCGGGGGGGAGTAGTAGAGAGACCCAGTACTTC.

This chain connects TRBV7-6 to TRBJ2-5; D unresolved. V gave up 3 bases and J gave up 1 base, with 6 bases separating them. This CDR3 is 13 amino acids long. The germline V gene has CDR1 SGHVS and CDR2 FNYEAQ. The CDR3 loop is CASSFYSQETQYF. CDR3 in DNA: TGTGCCAGCAGCTTTTACTCCCAAGAGACCCAGTACTTC.

V usage is TRBV7-9 and J usage is TRBJ1-1, with 7 bases fitting TRBD1. The CDR3 contains 15 residues. The V gene's germline CDR1 is SEHNR and CDR2 FQNEAQ (reference sequence). V was clipped by 2 bases and J by 10 bases; unmatched bases: 13. The CDR3 protein is CASSLTTGPGPGAFF. The CDR3 nucleotides are TGTGCCAGCAGCTTAACGACAGGGCCGGGCCCCGGAGCTTTCTTT.

This clone was observed once. The chain is built from TRBV19 and TRBJ1-4, with 7 positions matching TRBD1. CDR3 size: 14 residues. Germline V gives CDR1 LNHDA, CDR2 SQIVND (reference sequence). V was clipped by 3 bases and J by 8 bases; unmatched bases: 6. DNA for the CDR3: TGTGCCAGTAGTATGGGACAGCCGATCGAAAAACTGTTTTTT. Translation: CASSMGQPIEKLFF.